These T cell receptor beta chains were read from a single sample in a study of blood T cell repertoires in COVID-19. Sequenced by immunoSEQ multiplex PCR; TCRdb stores in-frame clones only, minus some. The sample contains about 400,000 clones, about 90% of which appear only once. Sequenced input: peripheral blood. The receptors were sampled from a man aged 40-49 years with acute or convalescent COVID-19. Both conserved end residues are part of each CDR3. A D gene is named only where the DNA matches it firmly. Size is omitted from some rows. Given values are once, few, many or a class for expanded clones.

TRBJ2-7 . TRBV7-2 TRBD2 CASSLLGTNSYEQYF TGTGCCAGCAGCTTATTGGGGACTAACTCCTACGAGCAGTACTTC
TRBJ1-3 . TRBV7-9 TRBD1 CASSPGTDSGNTIYF TGTGCCAGCAGCCCCGGGACAGACTCTGGAAACACCATATATTTT
TRBJ1-1 . TRBV28 . CASSLETRAGTEAFF TGTGCCAGCAGTTTAGAAACGAGGGCTGGTACTGAAGCTTTCTTT
TRBJ2-1 few TRBV7-9 . CASTLPSYLEQFF TGTGCCAGCACCCTACCCTCGTACCTCGAGCAGTTCTTC
TRBJ2-4 . TRBV19 TRBD1 CASSARQGALAKNIQYF TGTGCCAGTAGTGCCAGACAGGGGGCCCTAGCCAAAAACATTCAGTACTTC
TRBJ2-7 . TRBV10-2 . CASSESSGPEQYF TGCGCCAGCAGTGAGTCGAGCGGCCCCGAGCAGTACTTC
TRBJ2-7 . TRBV14 TRBD2 CASSQTGSGRAGQYF TGTGCCAGCAGCCAAACCGGTAGCGGGAGGGCCGGGCAGTACTTC
TRBJ2-3 . TRBV5-1 . CASSQEGKRYTDTQYF TGCGCCAGCAGCCAGGAGGGGAAGCGGTACACAGATACGCAGTATTTT
TRBJ2-1 few TRBV19 TRBD2 CASSISSGGANEQFF TGTGCCAGTAGTATATCTAGCGGGGGGGCCAATGAGCAGTTCTTC
TRBJ2-1 . TRBV19 TRBD2 CASRGGTSGNNEQFF TGTGCCAGTAGGGGGGGGACTAGCGGGAACAATGAGCAGTTCTTC
TRBJ2-5 once TRBV18 TRBD2 CASSLGLGETQYF TGTGCCAGCTCACTGGGACTAGGGGAGACCCAGTACTTC
TRBJ2-5 . TRBV7-2 . CASSSQAGQPETQYF TGTGCCAGCAGCTCCCAAGCGGGACAACCAGAGACCCAGTACTTC
TRBJ2-7 . TRBV4-3 TRBD2 CASSQLRGAYEQYF TGCGCCAGCAGCCAATTGCGGGGGGCCTACGAGCAGTACTTC
TRBJ2-7 . TRBV6-5 TRBD2 CASTQGGRSYEQYF TGTGCCAGTACACAGGGCGGGAGGTCCTACGAGCAGTACTTC
TRBJ2-3 few TRBV30 TRBD1 CAWSMTGGAGDTQYF TGTGCCTGGAGTATGACAGGGGGCGCGGGAGATACGCAGTATTTT
TRBJ2-3 . TRBV28 . CASSSVTDTQYF TGTGCCAGCAGTTCCGTCACAGATACGCAGTATTTT
TRBJ2-1 . TRBV4-1 TRBD2 CASSHASGTSGSSEQFF TGCGCCAGCAGCCACGCTTCCGGGACTAGCGGGAGTAGTGAGCAGTTCTTC
TRBJ2-2 . TRBV12-3/TRBV12-4 . CASSSMNTGELFF TGTGCCAGCAGTTCCATGAACACCGGGGAGCTGTTTTTT
TRBJ1-3 . TRBV9 . CASSVSGSGNTIYF TGTGCCAGCAGCGTCTCAGGATCTGGAAACACCATATATTTT
TRBJ2-5 . TRBV15 . CATSRVIKETQYF TGTGCCACCAGCAGAGTAATTAAAGAGACCCAGTACTTC
TRBJ2-7 . TRBV19 TRBD2 CASSIDASGAQGEQYF TGTGCCAGTAGTATAGACGCTAGCGGAGCCCAGGGCGAGCAGTACTTC
TRBJ1-4 once TRBV12-5 . CASGQNEKLFF TGTGCTAGTGGTCAGAATGAAAAACTGTTTTTT
TRBJ1-2 . TRBV5-5 TRBD1 CASSLQGRGYGYTF TGTGCCAGCAGTTTACAGGGGCGGGGCTATGGCTACACCTTC
TRBJ1-4 few TRBV6-5 TRBD1 CASGGDRQKLFF TGTGCCAGCGGCGGGGACAGGCAAAAACTGTTTTTT
TRBJ2-1 . TRBV11-3 TRBD2 CASSPTWGLAGNNEQFF TGTGCCAGCAGCCCAACATGGGGACTAGCGGGGAACAATGAGCAGTTCTTC
TRBJ2-4 . TRBV19 . CASSIRRERENIQYF TGTGCCAGTAGTATTAGACGGGAGCGAGAAAACATTCAGTACTTC
TRBJ2-2 once TRBV9 . CASSPRRSGNTGELFF TGTGCCAGCAGCCCCCGCCGGAGCGGGAACACCGGGGAGCTGTTTTTT
TRBJ1-3 . TRBV5-5 . CASSGWSGNTIYF TGTGCCAGCAGCGGCTGGTCTGGAAACACCATATATTTT
TRBJ2-2 . TRBV7-8 . CASSPRRAGPNTGELFF TGTGCCAGCAGCCCCCGGCGGGCAGGACCGAACACCGGGGAGCTGTTTTTT
TRBJ1-1 . TRBV6-6 . CASSYGPALNTEAFF TGTGCCAGCAGTTATGGTCCAGCGCTGAACACTGAAGCTTTCTTT
TRBJ1-6 . TRBV11-2 TRBD1 CASSPRQGLSHPPLHF TGTGCCAGCAGTCCCCGACAGGGGCTTTCGCATCCCCCCCTCCACTTT
TRBJ2-7 . TRBV7-6 . CASSAAGGQFLEQYF TGTGCCAGCAGCGCCGCCGGGGGACAGTTCCTCGAGCAGTACTTC
TRBJ2-1 . TRBV27 TRBD2 CASSLSGVPWTSVYNEQFF TGTGCCAGCAGTTTATCCGGTGTCCCTTGGACTAGCGTCTACAATGAGCAGTTCTTC
TRBJ2-2 . TRBV5-1 TRBD1 CASSRGTGGAGELFF TGCGCCAGCAGCCGCGGGACAGGGGGCGCCGGGGAGCTGTTTTTT
TRBJ1-5 many TRBV29-1 . CSVGPGDQPQHF TGCAGCGTTGGGCCAGGGGATCAGCCCCAGCATTTT